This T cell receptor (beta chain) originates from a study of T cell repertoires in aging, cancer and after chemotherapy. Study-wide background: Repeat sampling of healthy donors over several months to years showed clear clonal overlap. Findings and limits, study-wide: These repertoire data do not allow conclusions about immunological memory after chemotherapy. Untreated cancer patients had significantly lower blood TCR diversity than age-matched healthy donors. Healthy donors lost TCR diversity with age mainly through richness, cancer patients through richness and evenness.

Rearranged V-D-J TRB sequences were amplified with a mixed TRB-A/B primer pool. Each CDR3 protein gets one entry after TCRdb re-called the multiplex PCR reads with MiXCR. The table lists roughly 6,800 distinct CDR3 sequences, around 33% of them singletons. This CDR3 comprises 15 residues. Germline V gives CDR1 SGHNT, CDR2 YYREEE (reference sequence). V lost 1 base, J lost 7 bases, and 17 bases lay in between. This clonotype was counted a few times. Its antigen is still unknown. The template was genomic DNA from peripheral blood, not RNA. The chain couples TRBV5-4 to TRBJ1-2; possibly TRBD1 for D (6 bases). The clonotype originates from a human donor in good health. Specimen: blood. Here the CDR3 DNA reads TGTGCCAGCAGCTTGAGGGCGCAGGGGATCGGTGGCTACACCTTC. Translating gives CASSLRAQGIGGYTF.